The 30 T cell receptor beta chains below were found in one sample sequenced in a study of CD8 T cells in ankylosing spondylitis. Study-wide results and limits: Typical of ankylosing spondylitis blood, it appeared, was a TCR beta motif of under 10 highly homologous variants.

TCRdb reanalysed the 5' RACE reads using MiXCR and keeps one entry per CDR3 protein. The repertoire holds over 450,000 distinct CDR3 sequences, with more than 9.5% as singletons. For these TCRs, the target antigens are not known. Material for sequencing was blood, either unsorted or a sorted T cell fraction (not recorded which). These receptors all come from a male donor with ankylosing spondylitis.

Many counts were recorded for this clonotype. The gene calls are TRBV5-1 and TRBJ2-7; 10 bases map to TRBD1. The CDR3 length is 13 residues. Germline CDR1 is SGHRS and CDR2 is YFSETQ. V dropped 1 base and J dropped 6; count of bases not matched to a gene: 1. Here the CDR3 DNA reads TGCGCCAGCAGCTTGAGGGACAGGGGCGAGCAGTACTTC. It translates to CASSLRDRGEQYF.

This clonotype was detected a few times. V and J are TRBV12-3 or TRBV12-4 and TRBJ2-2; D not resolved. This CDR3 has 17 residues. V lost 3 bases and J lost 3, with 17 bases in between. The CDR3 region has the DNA TGTGCCAGCAGTTTCGTCCCCGACTTTAGGTACACCGGGGAGCTGTTTTTT. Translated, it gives CASSFVPDFRYTGELFF.

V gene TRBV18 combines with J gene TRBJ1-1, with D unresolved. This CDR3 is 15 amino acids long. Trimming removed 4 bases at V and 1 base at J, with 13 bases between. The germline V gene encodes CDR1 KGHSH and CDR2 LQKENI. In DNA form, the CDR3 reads TGTGCCAGCTCACAATCGGGGAGCCCGAACACTGAAGCTTTCTTT. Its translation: CASSQSGSPNTEAFF.

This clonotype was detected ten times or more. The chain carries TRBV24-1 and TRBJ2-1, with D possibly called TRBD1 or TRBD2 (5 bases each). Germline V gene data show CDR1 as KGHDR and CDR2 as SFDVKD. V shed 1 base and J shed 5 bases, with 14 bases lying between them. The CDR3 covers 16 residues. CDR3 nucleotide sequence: TGTGCCACCAGTGATTTAGTGAGGGGAAAAAACAATGAGCAGTTCTTC. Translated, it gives CATSDLVRGKNNEQFF.

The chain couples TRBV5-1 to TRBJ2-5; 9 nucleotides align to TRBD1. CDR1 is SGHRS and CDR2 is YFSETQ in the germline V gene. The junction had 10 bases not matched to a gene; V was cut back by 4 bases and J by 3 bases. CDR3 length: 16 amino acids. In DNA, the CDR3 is TGCGCCAGCAGCCGGGGGGATAGACAGGGGGAAGAGACCCAGTACTTC. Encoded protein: CASSRGDRQGEETQYF.

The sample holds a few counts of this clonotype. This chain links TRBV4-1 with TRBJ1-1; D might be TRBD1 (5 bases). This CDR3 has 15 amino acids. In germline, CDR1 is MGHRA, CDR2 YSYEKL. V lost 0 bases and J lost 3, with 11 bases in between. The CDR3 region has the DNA TGCGCCAGCAGCCAAGACTGGGGGACGGACACTGAAGCTTTCTTT. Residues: CASSQDWGTDTEAFF.

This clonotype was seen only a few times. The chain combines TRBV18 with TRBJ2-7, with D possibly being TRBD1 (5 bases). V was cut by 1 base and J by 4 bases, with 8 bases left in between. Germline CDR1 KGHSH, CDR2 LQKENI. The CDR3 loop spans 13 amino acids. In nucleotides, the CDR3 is TGTGCCAGCTCACCACAGACAGATTACGAGCAGTACTTC. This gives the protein CASSPQTDYEQYF. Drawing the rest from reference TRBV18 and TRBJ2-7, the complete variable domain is NAGVMQNPRHLVRRRGQEARLRCSPMKGHSHVYWYRQLPEEGLKFMVYLQKENIIDESGMPKERFSAEFPKEGPSILRIQQVVRGDSAAYFCASSPQTDYEQYFGPGTRLTVT.

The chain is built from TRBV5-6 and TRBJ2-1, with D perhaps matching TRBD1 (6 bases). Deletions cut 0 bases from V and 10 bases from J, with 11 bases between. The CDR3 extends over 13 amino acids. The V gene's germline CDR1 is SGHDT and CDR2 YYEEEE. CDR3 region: CASSLAPGTEQFF. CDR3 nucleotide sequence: TGTGCCAGCAGCTTGGCTCCCGGGACAGAGCAGTTCTTC.

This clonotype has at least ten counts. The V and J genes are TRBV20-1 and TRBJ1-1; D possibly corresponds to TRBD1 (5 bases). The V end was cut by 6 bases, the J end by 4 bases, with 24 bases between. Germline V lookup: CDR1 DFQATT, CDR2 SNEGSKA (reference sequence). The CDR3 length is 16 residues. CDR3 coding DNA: TGCAGTGCCCGGGTTTTACGGGGACCGCTTGGCACTGAAGCTTTCTTT. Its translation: CSARVLRGPLGTEAFF.

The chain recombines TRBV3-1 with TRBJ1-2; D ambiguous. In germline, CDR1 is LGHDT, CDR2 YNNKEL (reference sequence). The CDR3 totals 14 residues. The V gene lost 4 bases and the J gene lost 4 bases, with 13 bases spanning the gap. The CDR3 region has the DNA TGTGCCAGCAGCCCCTCCGGGCCTACCTATGGCTACACCTTC. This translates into CASSPSGPTYGYTF.

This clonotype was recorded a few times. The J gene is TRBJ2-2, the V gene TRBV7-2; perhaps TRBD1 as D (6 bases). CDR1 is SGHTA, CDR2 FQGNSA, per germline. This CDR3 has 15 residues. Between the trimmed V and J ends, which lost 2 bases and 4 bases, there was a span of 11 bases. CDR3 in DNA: TGTGCCAGCAGCTTACAGGGGATTGGCACCGGGGAGCTGTTTTTT. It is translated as CASSLQGIGTGELFF.

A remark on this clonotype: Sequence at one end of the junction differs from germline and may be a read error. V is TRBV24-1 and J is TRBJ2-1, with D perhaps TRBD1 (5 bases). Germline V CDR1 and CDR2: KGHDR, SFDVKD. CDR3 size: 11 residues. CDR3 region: CATSDSTTRAF. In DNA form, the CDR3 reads TGTGCCACCAGTGATAGTACCACCAGGGCCTTC.

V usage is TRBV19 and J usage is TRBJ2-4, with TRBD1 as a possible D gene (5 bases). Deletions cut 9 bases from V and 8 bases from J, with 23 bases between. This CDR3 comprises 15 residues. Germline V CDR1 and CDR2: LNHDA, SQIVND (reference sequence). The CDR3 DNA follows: TGTGCCAGCGGATCGGACCAGGACATCGAGGACATTCAGTACTTC. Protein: CASGSDQDIEDIQYF.

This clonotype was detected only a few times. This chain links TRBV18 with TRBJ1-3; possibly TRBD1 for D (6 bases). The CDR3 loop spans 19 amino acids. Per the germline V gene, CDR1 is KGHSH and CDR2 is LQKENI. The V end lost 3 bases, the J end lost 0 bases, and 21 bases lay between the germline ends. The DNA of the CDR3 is TGTGCCAGCTCACCGCTAAGCCAGCTCACAGGGACCTCTGGAAACACCATATATTTT. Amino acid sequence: CASSPLSQLTGTSGNTIYF.

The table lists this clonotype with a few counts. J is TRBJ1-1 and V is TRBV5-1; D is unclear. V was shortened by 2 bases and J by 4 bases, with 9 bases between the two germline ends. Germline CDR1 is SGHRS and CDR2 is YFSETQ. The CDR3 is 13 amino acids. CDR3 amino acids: CASSFGGFTEAFF. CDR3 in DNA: TGCGCCAGCAGCTTTGGAGGCTTCACTGAAGCTTTCTTT.

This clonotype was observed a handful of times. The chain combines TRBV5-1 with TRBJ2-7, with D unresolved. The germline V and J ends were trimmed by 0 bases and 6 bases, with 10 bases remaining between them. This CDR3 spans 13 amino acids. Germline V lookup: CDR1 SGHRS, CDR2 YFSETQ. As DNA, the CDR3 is TGCGCCAGCAGCTTGGTTGAAGAAGGCGAGCAGTACGTC. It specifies CASSLVEEGEQYV.

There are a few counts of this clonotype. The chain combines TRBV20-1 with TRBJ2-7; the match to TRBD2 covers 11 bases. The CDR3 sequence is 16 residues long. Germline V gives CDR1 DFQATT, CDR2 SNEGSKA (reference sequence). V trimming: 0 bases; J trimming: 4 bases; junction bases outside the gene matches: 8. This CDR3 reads CSARDFSGRAPYEQYF. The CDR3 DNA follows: TGCAGTGCTAGAGATTTTAGCGGGAGGGCCCCGTACGAGCAGTACTTC.

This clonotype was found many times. In nucleotides, the CDR3 is TGCAGTGCTAGACGGCAGGGAGATCAGCCCCAGCATTTT. This gives the protein CSARRQGDQPQHF. J is TRBJ1-5 and V is TRBV20-1; TRBD1 is a possible D gene (5 bases). There are 13 residues in the CDR3. Trimming cost V 2 bases and J 5 bases, with 10 bases left between them. CDR1 and CDR2 (germline): DFQATT, SNEGSKA (reference sequence).

The CDR3 loop is CASSIGPGMGPNYGYTF. The CDR3, as DNA: TGTGCCAGTAGTATAGGGCCAGGGATGGGTCCTAACTATGGCTACACCTTC. This chain uses TRBV19 with TRBJ1-2; D may be TRBD1 (5 bases). Germline V gives CDR1 LNHDA, CDR2 SQIVND (reference sequence). Trimming left V 1 base short and J 0 bases short, with 15 bases between. The CDR3 length is 17 residues.

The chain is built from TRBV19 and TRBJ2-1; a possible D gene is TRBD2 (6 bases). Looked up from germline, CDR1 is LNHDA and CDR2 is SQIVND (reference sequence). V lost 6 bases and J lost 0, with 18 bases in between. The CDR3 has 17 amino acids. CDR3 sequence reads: CASRSTFGRDSYNEQFF. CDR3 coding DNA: TGTGCCAGTAGATCAACCTTTGGGCGGGACTCCTACAATGAGCAGTTCTTC. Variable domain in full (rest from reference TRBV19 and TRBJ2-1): DGGITQSPKYLFRKEGQNVTLSCEQNLNHDAMYWYRQDPGQGLRLIYYSQIVNDFQKGDIAEGYSVSREKKESFPLTVTSAQKNPTAFYLCASRSTFGRDSYNEQFFGPGTRLTVL.

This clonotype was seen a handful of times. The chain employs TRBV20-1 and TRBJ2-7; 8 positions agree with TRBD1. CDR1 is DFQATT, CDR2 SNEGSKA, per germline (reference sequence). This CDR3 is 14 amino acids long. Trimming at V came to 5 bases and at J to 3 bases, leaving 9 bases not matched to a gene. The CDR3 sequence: CSAGVDREYYEQYF. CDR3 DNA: TGCAGTGCTGGGGTGGACAGGGAGTACTACGAGCAGTACTTC.

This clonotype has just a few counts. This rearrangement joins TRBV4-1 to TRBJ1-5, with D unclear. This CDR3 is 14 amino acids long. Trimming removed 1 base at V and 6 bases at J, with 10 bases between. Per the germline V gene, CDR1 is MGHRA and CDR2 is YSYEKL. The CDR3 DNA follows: TGCGCCAGCAGCCAAGGAGAGGAGATTCAGCCCCAGCATTTT. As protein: CASSQGEEIQPQHF.

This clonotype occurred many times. The CDR3 bases are TGTGCCAGCAGTTTAGTAATAGTGGGTGAGACCCAGTACTTC. Translation: CASSLVIVGETQYF. The genes are TRBV12-3 or TRBV12-4 and TRBJ2-5; D is unclear. There are 14 residues in the CDR3. Trimming pared 1 base from V and 5 bases from J, leaving 11 bases between.

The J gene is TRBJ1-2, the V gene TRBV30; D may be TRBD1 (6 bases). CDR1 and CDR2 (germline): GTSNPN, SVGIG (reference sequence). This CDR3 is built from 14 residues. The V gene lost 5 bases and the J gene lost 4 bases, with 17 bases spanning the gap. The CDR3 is CAWYTPGQSYGYTF. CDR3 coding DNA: TGTGCCTGGTACACCCCCGGACAGAGCTATGGCTACACCTTC. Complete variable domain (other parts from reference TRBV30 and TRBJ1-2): SQTIHQWPATLVQPVGSPLSLECTVEGTSNPNLYWYRQAAGRGLQLLFYSVGIGQISSEVPQNLSASRPQDRQFILSSKKLLLSDSGFYLCAWYTPGQSYGYTFGSGTRLTVV.

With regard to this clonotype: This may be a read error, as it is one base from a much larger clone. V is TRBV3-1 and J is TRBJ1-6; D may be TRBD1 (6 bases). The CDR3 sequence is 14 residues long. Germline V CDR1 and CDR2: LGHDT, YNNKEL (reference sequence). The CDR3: CASSQESGVSRLHF. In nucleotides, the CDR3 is TGTGCCAGCAGCCAAGAGTCAGGGGTTTCACGCCTCCACTTT.

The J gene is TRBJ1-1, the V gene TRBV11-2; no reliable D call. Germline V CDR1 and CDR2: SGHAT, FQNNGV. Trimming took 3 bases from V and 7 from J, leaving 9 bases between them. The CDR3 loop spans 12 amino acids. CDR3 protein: CASSLQQLEAFF. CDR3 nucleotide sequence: TGTGCCAGCAGCTTGCAACAGCTTGAAGCTTTCTTT.

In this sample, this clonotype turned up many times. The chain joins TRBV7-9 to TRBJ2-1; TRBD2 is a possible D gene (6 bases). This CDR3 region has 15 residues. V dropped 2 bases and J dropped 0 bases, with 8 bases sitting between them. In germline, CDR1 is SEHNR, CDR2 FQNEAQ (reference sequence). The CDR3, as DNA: TGTGCCAGCAGCTTAATCGGGAGCTCCTACAATGAGCAGTTCTTC. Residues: CASSLIGSSYNEQFF.

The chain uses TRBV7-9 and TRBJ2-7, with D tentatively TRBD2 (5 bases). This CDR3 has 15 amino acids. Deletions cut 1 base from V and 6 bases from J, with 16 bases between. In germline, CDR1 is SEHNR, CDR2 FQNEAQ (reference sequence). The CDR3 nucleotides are TGTGCCAGCAGCTTAGGGGTTGCGGGTCTATCCGAGCAGTACGTC. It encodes CASSLGVAGLSEQYV.

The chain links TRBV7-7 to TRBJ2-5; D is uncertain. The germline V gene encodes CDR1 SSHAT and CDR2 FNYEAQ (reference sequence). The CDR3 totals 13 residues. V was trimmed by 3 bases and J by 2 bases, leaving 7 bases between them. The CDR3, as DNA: TGTGCCAGCAGCTTCCAGTTTCAAGAGACCCAGTACTTC. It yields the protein CASSFQFQETQYF.

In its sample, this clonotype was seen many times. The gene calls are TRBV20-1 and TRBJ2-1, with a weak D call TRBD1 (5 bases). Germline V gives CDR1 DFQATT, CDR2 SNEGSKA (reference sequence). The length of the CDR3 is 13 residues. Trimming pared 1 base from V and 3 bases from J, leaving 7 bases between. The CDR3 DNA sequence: TGCAGTGCTAGAGGGCAGGGCTACAATGAGCAGTTCTTC. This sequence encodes CSARGQGYNEQFF.